The 4 T cell receptor beta chains in this list originate from one sample, sequenced in a study of shared clonotypes between healthy human individuals. The repertoire was sequenced with immunoSEQ multiplex PCR; TCRdb's copy has only in-frame clones and lacks some. The sample lists millions of clones; more than 80% were seen once. The specimen sequenced was naive CD4+ T cells sorted from blood. Sample subset: CD45RA+ positively selected. These receptor sequences come from a man between 18 and 35 years old in good health.

The V call is TRBV6-6, the J call TRBJ2-7, with TRBD2 matching 12 bases. This CDR3 has 13 residues. Per germline, CDR1 MNHNY and CDR2 SVGAGI (reference sequence). V shed 6 bases, J shed 3 bases, and the junction held 0 bases outside the gene matches. This CDR3 is CASRTSGSYEQYF. CDR3 nucleotide sequence: TGTGCCAGCAGGACTAGCGGGAGCTACGAGCAGTACTTC.

The count of this clone is one. The rearrangement uses TRBV5-4 and TRBJ2-7; D is possibly TRBD2 (7 bases). V lost 3 bases and J lost 0, with 22 bases in between. The CDR3 is 18 residues long. Germline lookup yields CDR1 SGHNT and CDR2 YYREEE (reference sequence). The CDR3 sequence: CASSWGRGGGTSSYEQYF. For the CDR3, the DNA is TGTGCCAGCAGCTGGGGGCGAGGCGGGGGTACAAGCTCCTACGAGCAGTACTTC. Filled out from reference TRBV5-4 and TRBJ2-7, the complete variable domain reads ETGVTQSPTHLIKTRGQQVTLRCSSQSGHNTVSWYQQALGQGPQFIFQYYREEENGRGNFPPRFSGLQFPNYSSELNVNALELDDSALYLCASSWGRGGGTSSYEQYFGPGTRLTVT.

The chain links TRBV10-3 to TRBJ2-3; D is perhaps TRBD2 (6 bases). CDR3 length equals 14 residues. CDR1 ENHRY and CDR2 SYGVKD come from the germline V gene. Trimming left V 2 bases short and J 2 bases short, with 8 bases between. The chain's CDR3 is CAISEVADTDTQYF. The CDR3, as DNA: TGTGCCATCAGTGAGGTAGCGGACACAGATACGCAGTATTTT.

On this clone itself: With a much larger clone just one base away, this may be a read error. Other nucleotide sequences in the sample specify the same CDR3. This sequence joins TRBV5-5 and TRBJ1-1; D gene uncertain. V shed 0 bases and J shed 2 bases, with 5 bases lying between them. CDR1 and CDR2 from the germline V gene are SGHKS and YYEKEE (reference sequence). The CDR3 is made up of 13 amino acids. The CDR3 DNA follows: TGTGCCAGCAGCTTGGCAGGCAACACTGAAGCTTTCTTT. This codes for CASSLAGNTEAFF.